The 14 T cell receptor beta chains below were found in one sample sequenced in a study of T cell changes during pregnancy in multiple sclerosis. Here immunoSEQ multiplex PCR was the method, and the copy in TCRdb shows in-frame clones only, minus some. The profile shows about 34,000 clones, roughly 90% of them singletons. Sequencing used CD8+ T cells from peripheral blood mononuclear cells, obtained after pregnancy. Source of these receptors: a female donor with multiple sclerosis, enrolled in a pregnancy study.

V is TRBV7-6 and J is TRBJ1-1, with 7 positions matching TRBD1. CDR1 and CDR2 (germline): SGHVS, FNYEAQ. Germline trimming cut 3 bases from V and 4 bases from J; bases unmatched to any gene: 2. The CDR3 consists of 13 residues. CDR3 protein: CASSLTGSTEAFF. In DNA form, the CDR3 reads TGTGCCAGCAGCTTGACAGGGAGCACTGAAGCTTTCTTT.

The CDR3 DNA is TGTGCCAGCAGCTTGGGGACAGGGGGGGAGCTGTTTTTT. Amino acids: CASSLGTGGELFF. The chain is built from TRBV5-6 and TRBJ2-2; 8 bases match TRBD1. This CDR3 is 13 amino acids long. In germline, CDR1 is SGHDT, CDR2 YYEEEE. V lost 0 bases, J lost 8 bases, and 0 bases stayed unmatched.

The chain employs TRBV14 and TRBJ2-1, with TRBD1 identical over 7 bases. This CDR3 region has 18 residues. V gave up 0 bases and J gave up 0 bases; unmatched junction bases: 8. Looked up from germline, CDR1 is SGHDN and CDR2 is FVKESK. CDR3 nucleotide sequence: TGTGCCAGCAGCCAAGACACAGGGGCGCTCAGCTCCTACAATGAGCAGTTCTTC. Its protein product is CASSQDTGALSSYNEQFF.

In this sample, this clone turned up once. The CDR3 DNA reads as TGTGCCAGCAGCCGGGACTTCGCAGATACGCAGTATTTT. Translation: CASSRDFADTQYF. The gene calls are TRBV6-6 and TRBJ2-3; possibly TRBD2 for D (6 bases). Germline lookup yields CDR1 MNHNY and CDR2 SVGAGI (reference sequence). With 6 bases removed from V and 4 bases from J, the gap between germline ends came to 11 bases. The CDR3 extends over 13 amino acids.

The chain links TRBV4-2 to TRBJ1-2; 9 nucleotides line up with TRBD1. This CDR3 contains 18 residues. CDR1 and CDR2 from the germline V gene are LGHNA and YNFKEQ. V was clipped by 7 bases and J by 6 bases; unmatched bases: 21. In DNA, the CDR3 is TGTGCCAGCACCGGACTAACTTGGACAGGGGATAGGGAGGATGGCTACACCTTC. This gives the protein CASTGLTWTGDREDGYTF.

This chain connects TRBV2 to TRBJ1-5; no clear D. The CDR3 contains 13 residues. From germline, CDR1 is SNHLY and CDR2 FYNNEI. Trimming removed 8 bases from V and 4 bases from J, with 12 bases in between. The CDR3 nucleotides are TGTGCCAGCGTCCCGGGAGTTAATCAGCCCCAGCATTTT. Its translation: CASVPGVNQPQHF.

The rearrangement links TRBV19 to TRBJ2-6; D unclear. The germline V gene encodes CDR1 LNHDA and CDR2 SQIVND (reference sequence). There are 16 residues in the CDR3. Deletions cut 4 bases from V and 1 base from J, with 11 bases between. The CDR3 region has the DNA TGTGCCAGTAGTACGGGTATAGGATCTGGGGCCAACGTCCTGACTTTC. Its translation is CASSTGIGSGANVLTF.

The rearrangement links TRBV2 to TRBJ2-7, with D maybe TRBD1 (6 bases). V lost 6 bases to trimming and J lost 4 bases, with 19 bases between them. Per germline, CDR1 SNHLY and CDR2 FYNNEI. The CDR3 consists of 15 residues. This CDR3 reads CASSPRQAALYEQYF. The CDR3 region has the DNA TGTGCCAGCAGCCCAAGACAGGCAGCCTTATACGAGCAGTACTTC.

The genes are TRBV2 and TRBJ1-1; D is perhaps TRBD1 (6 bases). This CDR3 is built from 16 residues. V was pared by 6 bases and J by 7 bases, with 24 bases between. CDR1 and CDR2 from the germline V gene are SNHLY and FYNNEI. In DNA form, the CDR3 reads TGTGCCAGCAGCGATACTAAACAGGGACGGGTGAGTGAAGCTTTCTTT. Amino acids: CASSDTKQGRVSEAFF.

V and J are TRBV7-2 and TRBJ1-5; D is possibly TRBD1 (6 bases). CDR1 is SGHTA, CDR2 FQGNSA, per germline. CDR3 length: 15 residues. V was cut by 4 bases and J by 6 bases, with 16 bases left in between. The CDR3: CASSWQGWDRQPQHF. The CDR3 DNA sequence: TGTGCCAGCAGCTGGCAGGGGTGGGATCGTCAGCCCCAGCATTTT.

The chain has TRBV7-8 and TRBJ2-3; 9 bases map to TRBD2. Germline assignment: CDR1 SGHVS and CDR2 FQNEAQ. V was clipped by 7 bases and J by 5 bases; unmatched bases: 10. This CDR3 spans 15 amino acids. CDR3 amino acids: CASTLASGVGDTQYF. For the CDR3, the DNA is TGTGCCAGCACCCTTGCTAGCGGGGTTGGAGATACGCAGTATTTT. Full variable domain (remainder filled in from reference TRBV7-8 and TRBJ2-3): GAGVSQSPRYKVAKRGQDVALRCDPISGHVSLFWYQQALGQGPEFLTYFQNEAQLDKSGLPSDRFFAERPEGSVSTLKIQRTQQEDSAVYLCASTLASGVGDTQYFGPGTRLTVL.

This clone is a singleton in its sample. The V call is TRBV27, the J call TRBJ1-5, with D hard to call. The CDR3 has 13 residues. Germline V gives CDR1 MNHEY, CDR2 SMNVEV (reference sequence). V shed 7 bases and J shed 5 bases, with 12 bases lying between them. The CDR3 here is CASKQSNDQPQHF. The CDR3 DNA follows: TGTGCCAGCAAACAAAGTAACGATCAGCCCCAGCATTTT.

The count of this clone is one. The V gene is TRBV29-1, the J gene TRBJ1-2, with TRBD1 identical over 12 bases. The CDR3 is 14 amino acids. V was pared by 7 bases and J by 6 bases, with 9 bases of the junction left unmatched. Germline V gene sequence: CDR1 SQVTM, CDR2 ANQGSEA. The CDR3 is CSALGQGAPNGYTF. Here the CDR3 DNA reads TGCAGCGCTCTGGGACAGGGGGCCCCTAATGGCTACACCTTC. Full variable domain (outside the CDR3, taken from reference TRBV29-1 and TRBJ1-2): SAVISQKPSRDICQRGTSLTIQCQVDSQVTMMFWYRQQPGQSLTLIATANQGSEATYESGFVIDKFPISRPNLTFSTLTVSNMSPEDSSIYLCSALGQGAPNGYTFGSGTRLTVV.

V and J are TRBV4-1 and TRBJ2-1, with TRBD2 matching over 7 bases. J lost 7 bases, V lost 6 bases, and 9 bases had no gene match. There are 14 residues in the CDR3. CDR1 is MGHRA, CDR2 YSYEKL, per germline. CDR3: CASRAVGGENEQFF. The CDR3 DNA is TGCGCCAGCAGGGCCGTTGGGGGGGAAAATGAGCAGTTCTTC.